This paragraph reports one T cell receptor beta chain. This entry is derived from a study of technical replicates of blood from several donors. The V and J ends lost 5 bases and 6 bases respectively, with 5 bases between them. CDR3 length: 10 residues. The V gene's germline CDR1 is SEHNR and CDR2 FQNEAQ (reference sequence). The assay was immunoSEQ multiplex PCR, and TCRdb's table has in-frame clones only and misses some. The table has approximately 81,000 clones, about 81% seen once; the top ten hold roughly 4%. The V gene is TRBV7-9, the J gene TRBJ2-7; unclear D gene. The source of this sequence is a human donor in good health. Some clones in this sample may be carry-over from other donors' samples. Sequencing was done on a sample of PBMCs. DNA for the CDR3: TGTGCCAGCAGCCCCGGCGAGCAGTACTTC. This translates into CASSPGEQYF.